The clone carrying this TCR beta chain has only a few counts. Its specificity is unknown. The data originate from a study of T cell repertoires in cytomegalovirus infection. Study details: Peptides in the study included HLA-C-restricted and HLA-B-restricted CMV epitopes. Based on public TCR beta signatures, there were indications of CMV infection and of a matching HLA type.

Whole-study findings and limits: CMV-specific TCR beta clonotypes restricted by HLA-C were the ones dominating the ex vivo response. There were carriers of CMV plus the relevant HLA, and cumulative public TCR beta family frequency identified them.

Germline loops: CDR1 MNHEY, CDR2 SVGAGI. Trimming at V came to 7 bases and at J to 7 bases, leaving 15 bases not matched to a gene. CDR3 length: 15 residues. TCRdb re-called the reads with MiXCR, one entry per CDR3 protein. The repertoire holds some 800,000 distinct CDR3 sequences, with almost 30% as singletons. The chain employs TRBV6-5 and TRBJ1-1; 7 bases match TRBD1. The TCR comes from a human donor in good health (CMV status not recorded). Some clones in this sample may be carry-over from other donors' samples. Source: cultured CD8+ T cells from PBMCs, taken from culture after CMV antigen stimulation. The CDR3 DNA reads TGTGCCAGCACCGGGACCGGACAGGTTCCTAATGAAGCTTTCTTT. Its protein product is CASTGTGQVPNEAFF.